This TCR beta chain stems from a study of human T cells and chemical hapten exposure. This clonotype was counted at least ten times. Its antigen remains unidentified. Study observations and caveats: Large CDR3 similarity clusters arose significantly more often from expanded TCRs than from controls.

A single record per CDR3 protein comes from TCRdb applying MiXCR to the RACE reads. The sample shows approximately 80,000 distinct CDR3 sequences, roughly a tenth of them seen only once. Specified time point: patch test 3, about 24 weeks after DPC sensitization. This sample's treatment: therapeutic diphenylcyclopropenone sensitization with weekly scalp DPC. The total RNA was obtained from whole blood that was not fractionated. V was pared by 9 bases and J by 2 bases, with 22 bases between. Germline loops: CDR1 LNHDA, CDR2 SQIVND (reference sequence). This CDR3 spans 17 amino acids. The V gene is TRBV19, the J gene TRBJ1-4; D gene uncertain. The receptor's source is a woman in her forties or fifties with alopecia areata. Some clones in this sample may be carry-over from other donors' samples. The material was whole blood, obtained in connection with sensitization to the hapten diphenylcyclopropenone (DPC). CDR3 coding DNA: TGTGCCAGCACCACCGGAGGACCCTCCACCACTAATGAAAAACTGTTTTTT. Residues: CASTTGGPSTTNEKLFF.